This TCR beta chain was observed in a study of T cell responses to AZD1222 COVID-19 vaccine. Whole-study results and caveats: Of spike-specific TCRs, nearly half reportedly target regions left unmutated in variants.

With regard to this clone: Its antigen is not identified.

Germline assignment: CDR1 MNHEY and CDR2 SVGEGT. Deletions cut 2 bases from V and 5 bases from J, with 12 bases between. This CDR3 is built from 14 residues. The table came from immunoSEQ multiplex PCR; TCRdb's copy has only in-frame clones and leaves some out. The sample shows 130,000 to 150,000 clones, 75% to 95% of them seen only once. This sequence joins TRBV6-2 or TRBV6-3 and TRBJ1-2; D ambiguous. This sample comprised peripheral blood, obtained on day 0 of AZD1222 vaccination. The sequence was collected from an adult in good health. Written as DNA, the CDR3 is TGTGCCAGCAGTTACGAGCCGGGAGGGTATGGCTACACCTTC. Translating gives CASSYEPGGYGYTF.